The clone carrying this TCR beta chain came up once. The data belong to a study of blood T cell repertoires in COVID-19. Study at large: Acute and convalescent COVID-19 specimens originated in the United States, Italy and Spain. Sources were T cells, B-cell-depleted T cells, or PBMCs; the material itself was cDNA or gDNA.

The CDR3 spans 14 residues. Trimming removed 4 bases at V and 0 bases at J, with 6 bases between. In germline, CDR1 is SNHLY, CDR2 FYNNEI. In the authors' workflow: Cell counts per sample came from amplifying reference gene primers. Libraries were prepared by immunoSEQ multiplex PCR; TCRdb keeps only in-frame clonotypes and omits some of them. That table supplies the V and J calls and clone size; D and trimming were determined from the DNA. The sample holds under 200,000 clones, more than 75% seen once. The chain carries TRBV2 and TRBJ2-2, with D possibly being TRBD1 (5 bases). The TCR comes from a man aged 35-49 years with active or convalescent COVID-19. Source material: peripheral blood. Here the CDR3 reads CASSARANTGELFF. The DNA for the CDR3 is TGTGCCAGCAGTGCCAGGGCGAACACCGGGGAGCTGTTTTTT.